What follows are 18 T cell receptor beta chains derived from one specimen sequenced in a study of cytomegalovirus exposure and HLA in healthy donors. The PCR was carried out with 60 Vbeta primers and 13 Jbeta primers. Repertoires were generated with immunoSEQ multiplex PCR, while TCRdb's copy carries only in-frame clones and drops some. The ten most abundant clones cover 3% to 4% of a sample with about 91,000 clones. Sequences were obtained from PBMCs. Source of these receptors: a woman in her twenties or thirties in good health and CMV-seronegative.

The rearrangement uses TRBV7-9 and TRBJ1-4; TRBD1 aligns across 9 bases. This CDR3 spans 15 amino acids. From germline, CDR1 is SEHNR and CDR2 FQNEAQ (reference sequence). J was trimmed by 4 bases and V by 5 bases; bases with no gene match: 5. For the CDR3, the DNA is TGTGCCAGCAGCACAGGGACAGGGCTTAATGAAAAACTGTTTTTT. Its protein product is CASSTGTGLNEKLFF.

This rearrangement joins TRBV11-1 to TRBJ2-2, with D possibly matching TRBD1 (5 bases). Germline CDR1 is SGHAT and CDR2 is FQDESV (reference sequence). Between the trimmed V and J ends, which lost 2 bases and 8 bases, there was a span of 12 bases. The CDR3 is 14 residues long. CDR3 bases: TGTGCCAGCAGCTTACCTGGTTGGACAGGGGAGCTGTTTTTT. Its protein product is CASSLPGWTGELFF.

This rearrangement joins TRBV6-4 to TRBJ2-5; 14 positions match TRBD2. CDR3 size: 19 residues. J was trimmed by 2 bases and V by 2 bases; bases with no gene match: 10. Looked up from germline, CDR1 is MRHNA and CDR2 is SNTAGT. CDR3 residues: CASSDPTSGGEVAQETQYF. For the CDR3, the DNA is TGTGCCAGCAGTGACCCGACTAGCGGGGGGGAGGTAGCACAAGAGACCCAGTACTTC.

This rearrangement joins TRBV14 to TRBJ2-2; D perhaps matches TRBD1 (5 bases). This CDR3 has 16 residues. The V gene's germline CDR1 is SGHDN and CDR2 FVKESK. Trimming removed 1 base at V and 2 bases at J, with 11 bases between. The CDR3 DNA reads as TGTGCCAGCAGCCAAGTAACAGGCCAAAACACCGGGGAGCTGTTTTTT. This encodes CASSQVTGQNTGELFF.

The chain couples TRBV5-1 to TRBJ2-7; a possible D gene is TRBD1 (6 bases). There are 15 residues in the CDR3. Germline CDR1 and CDR2: SGHRS and YFSETQ. V was pared by 4 bases and J by 1 base, with 15 bases between. The CDR3 DNA sequence: TGCGCCAGCAGCACGACTTCGACAGGATCCTACGAGCAGTACTTC. Translating it yields CASSTTSTGSYEQYF. The full variable domain, completed using reference TRBV5-1 and TRBJ2-7, is KAGVTQTPRYLIKTRGQQVTLSCSPISGHRSVSWYQQTPGQGLQFLFEYFSETQRNKGNFPGRFSGRQFSNSRSEMNVSTLELGDSALYLCASSTTSTGSYEQYFGPGTRLTVT.

The rearrangement joins TRBV7-6 to TRBJ2-7, with D possibly TRBD2 on 5 matching bases. The CDR3 has 13 residues. The ends were cut back, 5 bases at V and 4 bases at J, with 12 bases in the middle. CDR1 and CDR2 (germline): SGHVS, FNYEAQ. CDR3 coding DNA: TGTGCCAGCAGCAAGGGCCCGGGGTACGAGCAGTACTTC. This codes for CASSKGPGYEQYF.

The V gene is TRBV29-1, the J gene TRBJ2-5, with TRBD2 as a possible D gene (5 bases). V dropped 4 bases and J dropped 5 bases, with 11 bases sitting between them. This CDR3 comprises 12 residues. The germline gives CDR1 SQVTM, CDR2 ANQGSEA. The CDR3: CSVGARGETQYF. The CDR3, as DNA: TGCAGCGTTGGGGCTCGAGGGGAGACCCAGTACTTC. Full variable domain (rest looked up from reference TRBV29-1 and TRBJ2-5): SAVISQKPSRDICQRGTSLTIQCQVDSQVTMMFWYRQQPGQSLTLIATANQGSEATYESGFVIDKFPISRPNLTFSTLTVSNMSPEDSSIYLCSVGARGETQYFGPGTRLLVL.

Remarks on this clone: The sample holds other DNA sequences that translate to the same CDR3. The chain links TRBV7-3 to TRBJ2-1; 9 bases map to TRBD2. Unmatched junction bases numbered 3, after V lost 5 bases and J lost 1 base. CDR3 length: 15 residues. Germline V lookup: CDR1 SGHTA, CDR2 FQGTGA. Written as DNA, the CDR3 is TGTGCCAGCAGCCAGCTAGCGGGATCCTACAATGAGCAGTTCTTC. Translated, it gives CASSQLAGSYNEQFF.

The CDR3 loop is CASSQNLPGLFNQPQHF. The CDR3 DNA reads as TGCGCCAGCAGCCAAAACTTACCGGGACTTTTCAATCAGCCCCAGCATTTT. The chain uses TRBV4-1 and TRBJ1-5; D might be TRBD1 (5 bases). There are 17 residues in the CDR3. Germline V CDR1 and CDR2: MGHRA, YSYEKL. V dropped 2 bases and J dropped 3 bases, with 17 bases sitting between them.

This chain uses TRBV4-2 with TRBJ2-2; TRBD2 matches 9 bases. Germline V lookup: CDR1 LGHNA, CDR2 YNFKEQ. The CDR3 totals 16 residues. V lost 4 bases to trimming and J lost 3 bases; unmatched junction nucleotides: 6. CDR3 in DNA: TGTGCCAGCAGCCCGCGGGGGGGCATGGACACCGGGGAGCTGTTTTTT. Encoded protein: CASSPRGGMDTGELFF.

The chain links TRBV5-4 to TRBJ1-2, with TRBD1 matching 9 bases. The V segment lost 0 bases and the J segment 2 bases; nucleotides outside the gene matches: 2. Looked up from germline, CDR1 is SGHNT and CDR2 is YYREEE (reference sequence). The CDR3 length is 15 residues. The CDR3 DNA follows: TGTGCCAGCAGCTTGGGGGGGACAGGGAACTATGGCTACACCTTC. Its translation is CASSLGGTGNYGYTF. The full variable domain, in which reference TRBV5-4 and TRBJ1-2 provide the parts outside the CDR3, is ETGVTQSPTHLIKTRGQQVTLRCSSQSGHNTVSWYQQALGQGPQFIFQYYREEENGRGNFPPRFSGLQFPNYSSELNVNALELDDSALYLCASSLGGTGNYGYTFGSGTRLTVV.

The chain links TRBV13 to TRBJ2-1; the match to TRBD2 covers 13 bases. The germline V gene encodes CDR1 PRHDT and CDR2 FYEKMQ (reference sequence). The trim removed 0 bases at V and 6 bases at J, leaving 2 bases unmatched. This CDR3 is 16 amino acids long. The CDR3 reads CASSLGLAGGRNEQFF. The CDR3 bases are TGTGCCAGCAGCTTAGGACTAGCGGGAGGGCGCAATGAGCAGTTCTTC.

This chain joins TRBV5-1 and TRBJ2-1; 10 bases line up with TRBD2. Germline V gene sequence: CDR1 SGHRS, CDR2 YFSETQ. The CDR3 has 14 residues. Trimming took 7 bases from V and 4 from J; bases not matched to a gene: 5. CDR3 residues: CASGGLADYNEQFF. The CDR3 bases are TGCGCCAGCGGAGGACTAGCGGATTACAATGAGCAGTTCTTC. The whole variable domain, remainder taken from reference TRBV5-1 and TRBJ2-1, is KAGVTQTPRYLIKTRGQQVTLSCSPISGHRSVSWYQQTPGQGLQFLFEYFSETQRNKGNFPGRFSGRQFSNSRSEMNVSTLELGDSALYLCASGGLADYNEQFFGPGTRLTVL.

The chain couples TRBV13 to TRBJ2-7, with 10 positions matching TRBD1. The CDR3 runs to 14 residues. Germline-derived CDR1 and CDR2 are PRHDT and FYEKMQ (reference sequence). Unmatched junction bases numbered 7, after V lost 4 bases and J lost 7 bases. Written as DNA, the CDR3 is TGTGCCAGCAGCTCGACAGGGGGCTTCTGGGAGCAGTACTTC. Translated: CASSSTGGFWEQYF.

The rearrangement uses TRBV4-1 and TRBJ2-1, with a tentative D call TRBD1 (6 bases). Trimming shortened V by 0 bases and J by 1 base, and 10 bases separated the two germline ends. The CDR3 sequence is 16 residues long. Germline V gene sequence: CDR1 MGHRA, CDR2 YSYEKL. DNA for the CDR3: TGCGCCAGCAGCCAAGATGCAGGGGCGTCCTACAATGAGCAGTTCTTC. Its protein product is CASSQDAGASYNEQFF.

V and J are TRBV28 and TRBJ2-5; tentatively, D is TRBD2 (5 bases). The ends were cut back, 5 bases at V and 2 bases at J, with 18 bases in the middle. Germline CDR1 and CDR2: MDHEN and SYDVKM. The CDR3 is made up of 16 amino acids. The CDR3 reads CASSPAYGVVQETQYF. The CDR3 DNA reads TGTGCCAGCAGTCCCGCCTACGGGGTGGTACAAGAGACCCAGTACTTC. The variable domain in full, with the rest retrieved from reference TRBV28 and TRBJ2-5, is DVKVTQSSRYLVKRTGEKVFLECVQDMDHENMFWYRQDPGLGLRLIYFSYDVKMKEKGDIPEGYSVSREKKERFSLILESASTNQTSMYLCASSPAYGVVQETQYFGPGTRLLVL.

Turning to this clone: Other DNA sequences of this sample code for an identical CDR3. The chain uses TRBV7-3 and TRBJ2-1, with D tentatively TRBD1 (6 bases). The V gene lost 0 bases and the J gene lost 3 bases, with 6 bases spanning the gap. Germline CDR1 reads SGHTA; CDR2 reads FQGTGA. The CDR3 contains 14 residues. CDR3 DNA sequence: TGTGCCAGCAGCTTAACAGGGGGCTACAATGAGCAGTTCTTC. This encodes CASSLTGGYNEQFF.

This rearrangement joins TRBV4-2 to TRBJ2-2, with 9 nucleotides matching TRBD2. Losses at the gene ends were 2 bases for V and 2 bases for J; bases not matched to a gene: 3. This CDR3 has 16 residues. Germline V gives CDR1 LGHNA, CDR2 YNFKEQ. The CDR3 loop is CASSQPLAGNTGELFF. The DNA of the CDR3 is TGTGCCAGCAGCCAACCGCTAGCGGGAAACACCGGGGAGCTGTTTTTT.